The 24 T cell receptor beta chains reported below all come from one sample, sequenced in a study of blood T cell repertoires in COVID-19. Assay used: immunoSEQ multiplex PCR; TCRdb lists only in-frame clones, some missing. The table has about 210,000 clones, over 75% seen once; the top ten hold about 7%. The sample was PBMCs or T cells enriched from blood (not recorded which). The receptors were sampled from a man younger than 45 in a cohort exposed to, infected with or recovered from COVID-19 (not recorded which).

CDR3 DNA sequence: TGTGCCAGCGCGGGTAGCGTGAATTCCTACGAGCAGTACTTC. Amino acid sequence: CASAGSVNSYEQYF. V is TRBV7-9 and J is TRBJ2-7, with D possibly being TRBD2 (5 bases). The CDR3 runs to 14 residues. The V end lost 8 bases, the J end lost 1 base, and 15 bases lay between the germline ends. The germline CDR1 and CDR2 sequences are SEHNR and FQNEAQ (reference sequence).

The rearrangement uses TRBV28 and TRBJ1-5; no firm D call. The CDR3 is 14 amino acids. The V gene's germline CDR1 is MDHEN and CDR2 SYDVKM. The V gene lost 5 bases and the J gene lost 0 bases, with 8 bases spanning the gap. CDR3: CASSERYSNQPQHF. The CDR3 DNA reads TGTGCCAGCAGTGAGAGATATAGCAATCAGCCCCAGCATTTT.

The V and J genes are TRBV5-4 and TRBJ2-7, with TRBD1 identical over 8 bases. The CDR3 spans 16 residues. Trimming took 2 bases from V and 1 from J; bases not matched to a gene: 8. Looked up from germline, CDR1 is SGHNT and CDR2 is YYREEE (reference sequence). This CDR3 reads CASSFHPRDRSYEQYF. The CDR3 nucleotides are TGTGCCAGCAGCTTTCACCCCCGGGACAGGTCCTACGAGCAGTACTTC.

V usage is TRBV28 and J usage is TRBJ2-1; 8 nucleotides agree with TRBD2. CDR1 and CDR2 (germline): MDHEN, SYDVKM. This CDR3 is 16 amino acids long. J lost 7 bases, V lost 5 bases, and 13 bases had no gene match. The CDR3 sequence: CASSAYPRGGRNEQFF. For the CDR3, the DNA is TGTGCCAGCAGTGCCTACCCCCGGGGGGGGCGAAATGAGCAGTTCTTC.

The CDR3 coding sequence is TGTGCCAGCAGCTTAGGGACAGCTAATCAGCCCCAGCATTTT. It codes for CASSLGTANQPQHF. The chain employs TRBV7-6 and TRBJ1-5; the D gene is possibly TRBD1 (6 bases). The CDR3 is 14 amino acids. The V gene lost 1 base and the J gene lost 4 bases, with 8 bases spanning the gap. Germline values: CDR1 SGHVS, CDR2 FNYEAQ.

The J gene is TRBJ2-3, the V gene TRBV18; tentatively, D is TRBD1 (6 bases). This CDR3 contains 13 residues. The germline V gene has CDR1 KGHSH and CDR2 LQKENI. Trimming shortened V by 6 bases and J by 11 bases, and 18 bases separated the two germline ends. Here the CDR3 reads CASSPTGGTEQYF. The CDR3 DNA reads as TGTGCCAGCTCGCCAACTGGGGGCACCGAGCAGTATTTT.

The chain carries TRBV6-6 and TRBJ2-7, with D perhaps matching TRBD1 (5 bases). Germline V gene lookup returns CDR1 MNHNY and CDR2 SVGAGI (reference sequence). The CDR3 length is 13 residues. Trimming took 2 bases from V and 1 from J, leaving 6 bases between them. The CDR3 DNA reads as TGTGCCAGCAGTTACGGGGCTTCCTACGAGCAGTACTTC. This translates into CASSYGASYEQYF.

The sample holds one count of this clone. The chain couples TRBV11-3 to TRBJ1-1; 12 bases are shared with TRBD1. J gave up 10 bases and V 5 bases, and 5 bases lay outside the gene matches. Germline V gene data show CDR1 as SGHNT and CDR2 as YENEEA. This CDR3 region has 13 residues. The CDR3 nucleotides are TGTGCCAGCAGCCGGGGACAGGGGGCAGGAGCTTTCTTT. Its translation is CASSRGQGAGAFF.

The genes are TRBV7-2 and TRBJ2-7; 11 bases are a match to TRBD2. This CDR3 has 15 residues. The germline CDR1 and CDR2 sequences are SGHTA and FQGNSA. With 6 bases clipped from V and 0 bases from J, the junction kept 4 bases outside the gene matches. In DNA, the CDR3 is TGTGCCAGCAGTACCGGGACTAGCGGCTCCTACGAGCAGTACTTC. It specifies CASSTGTSGSYEQYF. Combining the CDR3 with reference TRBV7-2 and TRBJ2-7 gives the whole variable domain GAGVSQSPSNKVTEKGKDVELRCDPISGHTALYWYRQSLGQGLEFLIYFQGNSAPDKSGLPSDRFSAERTGGSVSTLTIQRTQQEDSAVYLCASSTGTSGSYEQYFGPGTRLTVT.

CDR3 bases: TGTGCCAGCAGCTTAGGACTAGCGACCTACGAGCAGTACTTC. Residues: CASSLGLATYEQYF. The chain uses TRBV7-9 and TRBJ2-7; TRBD2 agrees at 8 bases. The germline V gene has CDR1 SEHNR and CDR2 FQNEAQ (reference sequence). The V segment lost 1 base and the J segment 2 bases; nucleotides outside the gene matches: 1. This CDR3 has 14 amino acids.

CDR3 sequence: CASSSWGRGQYEQYF. As DNA, the CDR3 is TGTGCCAGCAGTTCGTGGGGTAGGGGACAGTACGAGCAGTACTTC. The chain joins TRBV5-6 to TRBJ2-7; 7 bases line up with TRBD1. V was pared by 5 bases and J by 4 bases, with 12 bases of the junction left unmatched. The CDR3 is 15 residues long. In germline, CDR1 is SGHDT, CDR2 YYEEEE.

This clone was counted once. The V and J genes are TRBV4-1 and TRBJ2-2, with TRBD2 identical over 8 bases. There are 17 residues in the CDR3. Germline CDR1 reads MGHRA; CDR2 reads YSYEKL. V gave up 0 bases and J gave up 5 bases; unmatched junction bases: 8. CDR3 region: CASSQDISGSWTGELFF. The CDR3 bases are TGCGCCAGCAGCCAAGATATCAGCGGGAGTTGGACCGGGGAGCTGTTTTTT.

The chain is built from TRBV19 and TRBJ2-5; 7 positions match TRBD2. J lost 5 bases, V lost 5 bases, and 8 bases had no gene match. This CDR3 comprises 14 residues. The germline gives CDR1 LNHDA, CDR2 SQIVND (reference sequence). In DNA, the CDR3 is TGTGCCAGTAGTCCGGGATCCGGGGGGGAGACCCAGTACTTC. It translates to CASSPGSGGETQYF.

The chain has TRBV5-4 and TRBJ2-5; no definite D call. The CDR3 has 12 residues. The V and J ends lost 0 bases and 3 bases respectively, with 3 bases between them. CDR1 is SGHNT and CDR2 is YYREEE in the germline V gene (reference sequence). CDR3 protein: CASSLAKETQYF. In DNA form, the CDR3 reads TGTGCCAGCAGCTTGGCCAAAGAGACCCAGTACTTC.

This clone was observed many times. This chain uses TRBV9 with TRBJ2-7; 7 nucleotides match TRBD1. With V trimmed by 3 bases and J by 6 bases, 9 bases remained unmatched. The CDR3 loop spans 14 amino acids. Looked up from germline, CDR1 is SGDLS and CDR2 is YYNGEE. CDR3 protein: CASSGSRGHGEQYF. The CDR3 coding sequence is TGTGCCAGCAGCGGATCTAGGGGGCACGGCGAGCAGTACTTC.

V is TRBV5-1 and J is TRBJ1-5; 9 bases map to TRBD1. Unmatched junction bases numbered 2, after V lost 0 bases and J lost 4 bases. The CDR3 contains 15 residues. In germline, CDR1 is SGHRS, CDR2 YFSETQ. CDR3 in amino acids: CASSLGDRENQPQHF. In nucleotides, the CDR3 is TGCGCCAGCAGCTTGGGGGACAGGGAGAATCAGCCCCAGCATTTT.

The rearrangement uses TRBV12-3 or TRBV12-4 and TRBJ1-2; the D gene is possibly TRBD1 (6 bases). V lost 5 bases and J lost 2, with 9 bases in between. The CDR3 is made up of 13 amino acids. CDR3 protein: CASSPDRNYGYTF. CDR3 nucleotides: TGTGCCAGCAGTCCGGACAGAAACTATGGCTACACCTTC.

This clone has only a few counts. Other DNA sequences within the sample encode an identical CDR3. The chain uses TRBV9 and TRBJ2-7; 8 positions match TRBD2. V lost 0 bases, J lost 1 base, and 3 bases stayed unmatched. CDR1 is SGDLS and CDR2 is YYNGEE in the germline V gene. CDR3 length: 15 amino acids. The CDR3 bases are TGTGCCAGCAGCGTAGGAACGGGAGGGTCCTACGAGCAGTACTTC. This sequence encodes CASSVGTGGSYEQYF.

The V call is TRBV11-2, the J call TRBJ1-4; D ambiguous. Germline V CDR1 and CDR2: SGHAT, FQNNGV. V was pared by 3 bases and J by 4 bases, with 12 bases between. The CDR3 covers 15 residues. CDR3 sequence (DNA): TGTGCCAGCAGCTTGGCCGCAGTTATTAATGAAAAACTGTTTTTT. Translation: CASSLAAVINEKLFF.

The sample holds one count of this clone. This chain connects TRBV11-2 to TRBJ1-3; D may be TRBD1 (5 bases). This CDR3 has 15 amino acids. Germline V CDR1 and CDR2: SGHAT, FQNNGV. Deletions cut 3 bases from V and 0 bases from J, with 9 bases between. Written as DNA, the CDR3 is TGTGCCAGCAGCTTCCAGGGTGTCTCTGGAAACACCATATATTTT. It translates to CASSFQGVSGNTIYF.

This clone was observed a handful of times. DNA of the CDR3: TGTGCCATCAGTGACTCCGGACAGGCGAACACTGAAGCTTTCTTT. Amino acid sequence: CAISDSGQANTEAFF. V is TRBV10-3 and J is TRBJ1-1, with TRBD1 matching 7 bases. With 3 bases clipped from V and 1 base from J, the junction kept 5 bases outside the gene matches. The germline CDR1 and CDR2 sequences are ENHRY and SYGVKD. The CDR3 sequence is 15 residues long.

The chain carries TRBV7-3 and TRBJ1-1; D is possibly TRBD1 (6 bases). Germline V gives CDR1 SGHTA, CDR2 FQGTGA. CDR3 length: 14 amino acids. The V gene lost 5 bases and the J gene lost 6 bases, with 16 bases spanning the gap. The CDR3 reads CASSLQGGDPEAFF. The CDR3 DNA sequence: TGTGCCAGCAGCCTACAGGGTGGGGACCCTGAAGCTTTCTTT.

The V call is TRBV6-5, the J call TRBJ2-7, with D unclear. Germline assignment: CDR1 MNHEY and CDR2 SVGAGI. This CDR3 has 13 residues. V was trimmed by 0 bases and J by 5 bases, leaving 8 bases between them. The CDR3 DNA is TGTGCCAGCAGTTACTCGGGCCCCAACGAGCAGTACTTC. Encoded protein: CASSYSGPNEQYF.

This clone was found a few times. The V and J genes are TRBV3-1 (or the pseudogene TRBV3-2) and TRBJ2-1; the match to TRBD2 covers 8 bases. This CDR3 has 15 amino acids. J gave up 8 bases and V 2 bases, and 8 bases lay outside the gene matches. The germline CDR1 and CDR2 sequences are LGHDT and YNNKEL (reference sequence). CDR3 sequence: CASSQMPGGPYEQFF. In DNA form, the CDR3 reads TGTGCCAGCAGCCAAATGCCGGGAGGGCCGTATGAGCAGTTCTTC.